This T cell receptor beta chain appears in the sequencing data of a study of blood T cell repertoires in COVID-19. Study-wide background: The analysed material was cDNA or gDNA that came from T cells, B-cell-depleted T cells, or PBMCs.

The CDR3 is 15 amino acids. Trimming removed 1 base from V and 6 bases from J; junction bases left unmatched: 8. Germline values: CDR1 MGHRA, CDR2 YSYEKL. Data came from immunoSEQ multiplex PCR; TCRdb stores just in-frame clones and leaves some out. This table holds about 250,000 clones, about 83% found once. The TCR sequence derives from a woman aged 40 to 50 who had recovered from COVID-19. The chain combines TRBV4-1 with TRBJ1-1; 7 bases map to TRBD1. Sequencing was performed on peripheral blood. CDR3 protein: CASSQADRRVSEAFF. The CDR3 region has the DNA TGCGCCAGCAGCCAAGCGGACAGGCGAGTATCTGAAGCTTTCTTT.